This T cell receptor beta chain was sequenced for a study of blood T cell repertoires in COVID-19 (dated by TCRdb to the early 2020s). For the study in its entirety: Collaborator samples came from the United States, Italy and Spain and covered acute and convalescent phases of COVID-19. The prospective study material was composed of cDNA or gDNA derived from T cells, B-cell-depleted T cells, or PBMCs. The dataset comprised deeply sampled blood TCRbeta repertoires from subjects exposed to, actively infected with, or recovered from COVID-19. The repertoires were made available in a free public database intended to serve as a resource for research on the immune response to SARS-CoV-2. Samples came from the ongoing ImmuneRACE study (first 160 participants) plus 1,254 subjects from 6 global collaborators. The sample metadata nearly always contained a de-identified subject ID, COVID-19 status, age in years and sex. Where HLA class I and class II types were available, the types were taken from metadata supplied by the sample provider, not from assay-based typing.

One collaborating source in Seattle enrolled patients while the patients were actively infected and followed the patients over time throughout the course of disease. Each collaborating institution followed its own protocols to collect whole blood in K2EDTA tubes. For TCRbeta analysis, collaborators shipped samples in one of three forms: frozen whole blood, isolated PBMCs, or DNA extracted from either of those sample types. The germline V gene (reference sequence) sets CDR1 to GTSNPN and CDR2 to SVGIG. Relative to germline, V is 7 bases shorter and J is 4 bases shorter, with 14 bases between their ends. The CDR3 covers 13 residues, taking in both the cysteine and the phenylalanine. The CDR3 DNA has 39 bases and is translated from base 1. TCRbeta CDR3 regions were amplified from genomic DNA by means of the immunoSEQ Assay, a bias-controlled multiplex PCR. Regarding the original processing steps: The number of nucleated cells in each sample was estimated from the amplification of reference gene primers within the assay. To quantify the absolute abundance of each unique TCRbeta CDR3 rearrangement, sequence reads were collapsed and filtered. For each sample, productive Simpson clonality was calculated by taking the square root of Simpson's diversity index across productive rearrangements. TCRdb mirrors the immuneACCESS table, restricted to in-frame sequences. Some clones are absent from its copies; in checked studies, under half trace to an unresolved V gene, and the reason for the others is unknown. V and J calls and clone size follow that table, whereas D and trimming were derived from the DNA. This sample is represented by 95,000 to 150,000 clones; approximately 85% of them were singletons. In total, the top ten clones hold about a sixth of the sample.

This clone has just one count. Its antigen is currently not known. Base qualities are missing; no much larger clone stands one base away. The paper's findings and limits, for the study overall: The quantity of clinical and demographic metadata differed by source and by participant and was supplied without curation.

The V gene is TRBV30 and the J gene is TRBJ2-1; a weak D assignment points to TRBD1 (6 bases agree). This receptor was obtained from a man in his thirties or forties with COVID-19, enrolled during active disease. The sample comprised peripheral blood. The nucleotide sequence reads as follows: TGTGCCTACAGGGCTCAGGCGTACAATGAGCAGTTCTTC. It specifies CAYRAQAYNEQFF.